The 5 T cell receptor beta chains reported below all come from one sample, sequenced in a study of preoperative IRX-2 immunotherapy in early breast cancer. The assay was immunoSEQ multiplex PCR, and TCRdb's table has in-frame clones only and misses some. The table shows about 43,000 clones, with about 95% occurring only once. Treatment noted: preoperative locoregional IRX-2 cytokine immunotherapy. This material consisted of tumor tissue, taken after IRX-2 immunotherapy. The receptors stem from a human donor with breast cancer.

V is TRBV7-2 and J is TRBJ2-1; 11 positions match TRBD2. V lost 3 bases to trimming and J lost 6 bases; unmatched junction nucleotides: 1. Germline V gene lookup returns CDR1 SGHTA and CDR2 FQGNSA. This CDR3 comprises 14 residues. The CDR3 DNA reads as TGTGCCAGCAGCTTGGGGACTAGCGGCAATGAGCAGTTCTTC. It encodes CASSLGTSGNEQFF.

The rearrangement links TRBV28 to TRBJ1-5; 7 bases are a match to TRBD1. After removal of 6 bases from V and 1 base from J, the junction contained 15 bases not matched to a gene. Germline V CDR1 and CDR2: MDHEN, SYDVKM. This CDR3 region has 18 residues. CDR3 protein: CASRDLRQGEGSNQPQHF. In DNA, the CDR3 is TGTGCCAGCAGAGACCTTCGACAGGGAGAAGGAAGCAATCAGCCCCAGCATTTT. Variable domain in full (rest from reference TRBV28 and TRBJ1-5): DVKVTQSSRYLVKRTGEKVFLECVQDMDHENMFWYRQDPGLGLRLIYFSYDVKMKEKGDIPEGYSVSREKKERFSLILESASTNQTSMYLCASRDLRQGEGSNQPQHFGDGTRLSIL.

The CDR3 sequence is CASSTGWGTEAFF. The CDR3 nucleotides read TGTGCCAGCAGCACTGGATGGGGGACTGAAGCTTTCTTT. The chain uses TRBV9 and TRBJ1-1, with a tentative D call TRBD1 (5 bases). CDR1 SGDLS and CDR2 YYNGEE come from the germline V gene. The CDR3 is 13 amino acids. Trimming took off 4 bases at V and 5 bases at J, with 12 bases between the two ends.

The chain employs TRBV27 and TRBJ2-7, with no clear D. CDR1 MNHEY and CDR2 SMNVEV come from the germline V gene (reference sequence). The CDR3 has 14 residues. V was cut by 7 bases and J by 3 bases, with 16 bases left in between. The CDR3 coding sequence is TGTGCCAGCAAAGGTGGGCGTCCCCACTACGAGCAGTACTTC. It specifies CASKGGRPHYEQYF.

The chain couples TRBV7-9 to TRBJ1-2, with D unclear. Germline-derived CDR1 and CDR2 are SEHNR and FQNEAQ (reference sequence). The CDR3 runs 13 residues. Trimming shortened V by 3 bases and J by 8 bases, and 13 bases separated the two germline ends. This CDR3 reads CASSLTRSTGYTF. CDR3 nucleotides: TGTGCCAGCAGCTTGACCAGATCTACGGGCTACACCTTC.